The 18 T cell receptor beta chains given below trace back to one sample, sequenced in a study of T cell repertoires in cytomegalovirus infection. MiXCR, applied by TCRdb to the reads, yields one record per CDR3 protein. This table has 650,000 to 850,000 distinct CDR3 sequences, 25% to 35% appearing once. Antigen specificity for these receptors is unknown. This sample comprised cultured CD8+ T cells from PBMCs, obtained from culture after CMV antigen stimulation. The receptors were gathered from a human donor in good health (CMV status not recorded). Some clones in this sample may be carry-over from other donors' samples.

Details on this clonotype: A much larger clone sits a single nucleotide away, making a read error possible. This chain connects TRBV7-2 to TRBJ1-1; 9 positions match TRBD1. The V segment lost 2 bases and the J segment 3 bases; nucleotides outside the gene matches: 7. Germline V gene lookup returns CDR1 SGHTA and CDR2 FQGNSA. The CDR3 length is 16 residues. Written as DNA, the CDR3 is TGTGCCAGCAGCTTATTACAGGGGGCGTTCGACACTGAAGCTTTCTTT. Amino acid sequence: CASSLLQGAFDTEAFF.

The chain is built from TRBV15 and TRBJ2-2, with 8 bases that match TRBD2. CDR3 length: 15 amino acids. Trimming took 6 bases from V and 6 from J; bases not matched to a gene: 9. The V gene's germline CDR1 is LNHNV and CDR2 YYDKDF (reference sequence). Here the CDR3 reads CATRRFSGVSGELFF. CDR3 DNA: TGTGCCACCAGAAGGTTTAGCGGGGTTTCCGGGGAGCTGTTTTTT.

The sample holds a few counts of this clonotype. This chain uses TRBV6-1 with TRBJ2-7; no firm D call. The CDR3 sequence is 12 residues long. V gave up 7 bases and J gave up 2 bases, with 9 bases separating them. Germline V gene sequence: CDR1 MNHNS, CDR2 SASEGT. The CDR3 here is CASKKGPYEQYF. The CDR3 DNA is TGTGCCAGCAAGAAGGGCCCCTACGAGCAGTACTTC.

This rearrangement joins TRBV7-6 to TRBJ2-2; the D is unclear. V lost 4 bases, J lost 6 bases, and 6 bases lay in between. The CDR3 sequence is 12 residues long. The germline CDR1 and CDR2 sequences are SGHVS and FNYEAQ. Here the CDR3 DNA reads TGTGCCAGCAGCTCATTGTCCGGGGAGCTGTTTTTT. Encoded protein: CASSSLSGELFF.

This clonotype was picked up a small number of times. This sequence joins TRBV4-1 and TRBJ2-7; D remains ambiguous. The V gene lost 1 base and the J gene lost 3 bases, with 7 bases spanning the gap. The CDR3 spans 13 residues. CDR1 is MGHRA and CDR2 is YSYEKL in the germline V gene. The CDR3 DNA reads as TGCGCCAGCAGCCAAGGCGACTTCTACGAGCAGTACTTC. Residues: CASSQGDFYEQYF.

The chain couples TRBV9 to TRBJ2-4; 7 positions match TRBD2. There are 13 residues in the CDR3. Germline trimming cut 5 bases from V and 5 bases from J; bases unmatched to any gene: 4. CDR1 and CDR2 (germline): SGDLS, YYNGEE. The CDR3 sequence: CASRGEGENIQYF. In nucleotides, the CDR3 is TGTGCCAGCAGAGGGGAGGGTGAAAACATTCAGTACTTC.

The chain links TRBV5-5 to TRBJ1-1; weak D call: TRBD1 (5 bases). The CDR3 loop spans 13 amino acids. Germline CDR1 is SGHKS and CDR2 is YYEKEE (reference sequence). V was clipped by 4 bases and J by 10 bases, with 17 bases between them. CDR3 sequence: CASSTRDGNIAFF. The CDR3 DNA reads TGTGCCAGCAGCACCCGGGACGGAAATATAGCTTTCTTT.

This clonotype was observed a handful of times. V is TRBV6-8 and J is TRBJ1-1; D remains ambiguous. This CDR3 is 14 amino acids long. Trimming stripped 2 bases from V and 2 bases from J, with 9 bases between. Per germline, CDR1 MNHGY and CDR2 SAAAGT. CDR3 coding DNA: TGTGCCAGCAGTTACGTTACAGATAACACTGAAGCTTTCTTT. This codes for CASSYVTDNTEAFF.

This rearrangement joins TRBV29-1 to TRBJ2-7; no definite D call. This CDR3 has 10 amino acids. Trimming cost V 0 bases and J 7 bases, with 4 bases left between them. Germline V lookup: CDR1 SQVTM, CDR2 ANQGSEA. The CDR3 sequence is CSVEDQEQYF. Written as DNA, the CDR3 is TGCAGCGTTGAAGATCAAGAGCAGTACTTC.

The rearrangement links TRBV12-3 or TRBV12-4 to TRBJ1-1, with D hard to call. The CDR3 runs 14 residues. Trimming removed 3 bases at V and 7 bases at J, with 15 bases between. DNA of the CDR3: TGTGCCAGCAGTTTCAGGCGAGGCTTTGGTGAAGCTTTCTTT. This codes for CASSFRRGFGEAFF.

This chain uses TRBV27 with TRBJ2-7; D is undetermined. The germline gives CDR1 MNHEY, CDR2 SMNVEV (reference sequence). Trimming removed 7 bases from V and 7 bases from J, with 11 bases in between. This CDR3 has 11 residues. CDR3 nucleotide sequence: TGTGCCAGCATGGGGTCTGGAGAGCAGTACGTC. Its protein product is CASMGSGEQYV.

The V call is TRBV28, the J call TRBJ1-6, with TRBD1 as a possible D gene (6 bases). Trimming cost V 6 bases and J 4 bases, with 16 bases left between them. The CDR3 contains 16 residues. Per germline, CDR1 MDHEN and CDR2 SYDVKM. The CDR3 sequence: CASRNRGAPYNSPLHF. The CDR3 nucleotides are TGTGCCAGCAGAAATAGGGGGGCCCCATATAATTCACCCCTCCACTTT.

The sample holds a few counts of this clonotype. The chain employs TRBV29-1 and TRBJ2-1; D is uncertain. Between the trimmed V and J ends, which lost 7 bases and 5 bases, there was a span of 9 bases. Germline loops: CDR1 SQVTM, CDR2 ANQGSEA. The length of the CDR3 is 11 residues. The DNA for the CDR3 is TGCAGCGGTACTACAGACAATGAGCAGTTCTTC. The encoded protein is CSGTTDNEQFF.

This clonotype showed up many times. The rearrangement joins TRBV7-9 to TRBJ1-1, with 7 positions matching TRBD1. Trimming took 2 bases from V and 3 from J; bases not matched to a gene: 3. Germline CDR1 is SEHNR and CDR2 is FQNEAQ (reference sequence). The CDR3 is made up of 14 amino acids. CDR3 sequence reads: CASSLRGQDTEAFF. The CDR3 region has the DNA TGTGCCAGCAGCTTAAGGGGGCAGGACACTGAAGCTTTCTTT.

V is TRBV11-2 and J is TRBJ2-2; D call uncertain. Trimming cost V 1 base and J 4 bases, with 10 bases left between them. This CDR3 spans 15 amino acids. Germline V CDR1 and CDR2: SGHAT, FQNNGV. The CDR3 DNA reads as TGTGCCAGCAGCTTAGGTTCCCACCCCACCGGGGAGCTGTTTTTT. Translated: CASSLGSHPTGELFF.

Written as DNA, the CDR3 is TGCAGCGTCCCCCTAAGGGGACAGGGATTGGGCTACACCTTC. Translation gives CSVPLRGQGLGYTF. The chain is built from TRBV29-1 and TRBJ1-2; 9 bases fit TRBD1. V lost 6 bases, J lost 8 bases, and 13 bases stayed unmatched. Germline V gene lookup returns CDR1 SQVTM and CDR2 ANQGSEA. The length of the CDR3 is 14 residues.

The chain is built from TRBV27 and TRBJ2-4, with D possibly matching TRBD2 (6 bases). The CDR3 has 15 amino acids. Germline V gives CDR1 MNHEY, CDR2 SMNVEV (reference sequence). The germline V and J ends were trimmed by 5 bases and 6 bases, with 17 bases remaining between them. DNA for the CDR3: TGTGCCAGCAGTCTCCTAGGAGGGAGTGGAAACATTCAGTACTTC. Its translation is CASSLLGGSGNIQYF.

CDR3 amino acids: CASNGERDAMNTEAFF. CDR3 sequence (DNA): TGTGCCAGCAATGGCGAACGGGACGCCATGAACACTGAAGCTTTCTTT. The rearrangement links TRBV2 to TRBJ1-1; TRBD1 might be the D (5 bases). The germline V and J ends were trimmed by 7 bases and 0 bases, with 18 bases remaining between them. Germline-derived CDR1 and CDR2 are SNHLY and FYNNEI. The CDR3 is 16 residues long.